One and the same sample provided the 11 T cell receptor beta chains below, sequenced in a study of cytomegalovirus exposure and HLA in healthy donors. Both 60 Vbeta primers and 13 Jbeta primers went into the PCR. The repertoire was sequenced with immunoSEQ multiplex PCR; TCRdb's copy has only in-frame clones and lacks some. The sample includes 170,000 or so clones, roughly 78% seen only once; the top ten take about 13%. Sequencing used PBMCs. These TCRs come from a woman aged 45-65 years in good health and CMV-seropositive.

The gene calls are TRBV5-1 and TRBJ2-5; TRBD1 aligns across 7 bases. The ends lost 4 bases at V and 0 bases at J; junction bases unmatched: 6. This CDR3 is 15 amino acids long. Germline V gene lookup returns CDR1 SGHRS and CDR2 YFSETQ. DNA for the CDR3: TGCGCCAGCAGCCGGGACAGACCAAACCAAGAGACCCAGTACTTC. Translation gives CASSRDRPNQETQYF. Looking up the rest from reference TRBV5-1 and TRBJ2-5 gives the full variable domain: KAGVTQTPRYLIKTRGQQVTLSCSPISGHRSVSWYQQTPGQGLQFLFEYFSETQRNKGNFPGRFSGRQFSNSRSEMNVSTLELGDSALYLCASSRDRPNQETQYFGPGTRLLVL.

This chain uses TRBV5-1 with TRBJ2-5; TRBD1 might be the D (5 bases). The CDR3 sequence is 13 residues long. Trimming pared 0 bases from V and 3 bases from J, leaving 6 bases between. Germline V gives CDR1 SGHRS, CDR2 YFSETQ. CDR3 DNA sequence: TGCGCCAGCAGCTTGGAGACAGAAGAGACCCAGTACTTC. Translated: CASSLETEETQYF.

The rearrangement uses TRBV4-1 and TRBJ1-4; 8 nucleotides agree with TRBD1. Germline V CDR1 and CDR2: MGHRA, YSYEKL. CDR3 length: 16 residues. J was trimmed by 7 bases and V by 3 bases; bases with no gene match: 10. CDR3: CASSHVTGGGSEKLFF. The DNA of the CDR3 is TGCGCCAGCAGCCATGTCACAGGGGGTGGGAGTGAAAAACTGTTTTTT.

J is TRBJ1-6 and V is TRBV7-9; D is uncertain. Trimming shortened V by 1 base and J by 0 bases, and 10 bases separated the two germline ends. CDR3 length equals 17 residues. Germline CDR1 reads SEHNR; CDR2 reads FQNEAQ (reference sequence). CDR3 sequence (DNA): TGTGCCAGCAGCTTAGGTTTTTCGAGCTCCTATAATTCACCCCTCCACTTT. This encodes CASSLGFSSSYNSPLHF.

The chain employs TRBV13 and TRBJ2-3; TRBD2 matches 12 bases. Looked up from germline, CDR1 is PRHDT and CDR2 is FYEKMQ (reference sequence). V dropped 3 bases and J dropped 4; count of bases not matched to a gene: 2. The CDR3 length is 15 residues. CDR3 nucleotides: TGTGCCAGCAGCTTGACTAGCGGGAGTCCAGATACGCAGTATTTT. This gives the protein CASSLTSGSPDTQYF.

V and J are TRBV10-3 and TRBJ2-3; 7 bases fit TRBD1. CDR1 and CDR2 (germline): ENHRY, SYGVKD. CDR3 length equals 19 residues. The V segment lost 5 bases and the J segment 2 bases; nucleotides outside the gene matches: 19. CDR3 coding DNA: TGTGCCATCAGTCAACACAGGGGTGGGACGGACAGCGACACAGATACGCAGTATTTT. It is translated as CAISQHRGGTDSDTDTQYF.

The chain combines TRBV4-2 with TRBJ2-7; 7 positions agree with TRBD1. The CDR3 runs to 13 residues. The V gene end was trimmed by 0 bases and the J gene end by 9 bases; junction bases not matched to a gene: 5. Germline values: CDR1 LGHNA, CDR2 YNFKEQ. In nucleotides, the CDR3 is TGTGCCAGCAGCCAAGATGAGGGGGCAGGGCAGTACTTC. Amino acid sequence: CASSQDEGAGQYF.

J is TRBJ2-2 and V is TRBV10-3; 14 bases are a match to TRBD2. Germline CDR1 reads ENHRY; CDR2 reads SYGVKD. This CDR3 spans 17 amino acids. J gave up 1 base and V 8 bases, and 6 bases lay outside the gene matches. This chain's CDR3 is CAIAGLAGVVNTGELFF. CDR3 in DNA: TGTGCCATCGCGGGACTAGCGGGGGTTGTGAACACCGGGGAGCTGTTTTTT.

The rearrangement uses TRBV19 and TRBJ1-2; no firm D call. Germline V gene sequence: CDR1 LNHDA, CDR2 SQIVND (reference sequence). V lost 3 bases and J lost 7, with 12 bases in between. The CDR3 runs 13 residues. The CDR3, as DNA: TGTGCCAGTAGTATGACATGGTCCGGTGGCTACACCTTC. It is translated as CASSMTWSGGYTF.

This clone showed up just a few times. The genes are TRBV5-1 and TRBJ1-6; TRBD1 agrees at 8 bases. Trimming took 4 bases from V and 9 from J; bases not matched to a gene: 6. This CDR3 is built from 14 residues. CDR1 and CDR2 from the germline V gene are SGHRS and YFSETQ. CDR3 DNA sequence: TGCGCCAGCAGCCCAGGGGGCGCAGGTTCACCCCTCCACTTT. This gives the protein CASSPGGAGSPLHF. Full variable domain (missing parts from reference TRBV5-1 and TRBJ1-6): KAGVTQTPRYLIKTRGQQVTLSCSPISGHRSVSWYQQTPGQGLQFLFEYFSETQRNKGNFPGRFSGRQFSNSRSEMNVSTLELGDSALYLCASSPGGAGSPLHFGNGTRLTVT.

The chain carries TRBV19 and TRBJ2-6; 8 bases map to TRBD1. J lost 4 bases, V lost 1 base, and 9 bases had no gene match. The CDR3 extends over 18 amino acids. Looked up from germline, CDR1 is LNHDA and CDR2 is SQIVND (reference sequence). In DNA, the CDR3 is TGTGCCAGTAGTATAGGGGACAGGTGGGGTGTCGGGGCCAACGTCCTGACTTTC. This encodes CASSIGDRWGVGANVLTF.